One and the same sample provided the 15 T cell receptor beta chains below, sequenced in a study of vaccination and CD4 T cells after COVID-19. These receptors have no identified antigens. Researchers used the Oncomine TCR Beta short-read assay to sequence DNA from cultured CD4+ T cells. MiXCR was run by TCRdb on the PCR reads, yielding one entry per CDR3 protein. Among about 5,600 distinct CDR3 sequences, 44% were seen once, and the ten largest hold about 30%. Treatment noted: approximately 11-day PBMC culture with coronavirus spike peptide pools or control peptides (ViraFEST assay). Harvesting of the unexposed donor's CD4+ T cells predated the COVID-19 pandemic (2011-2018). Sample: CD4+ T cells from blood, cultured in vitro. These receptors were collected from a human donor in good health.

The chain has TRBV20-1 and TRBJ2-5; tentatively, D is TRBD2 (7 bases). Germline lookup yields CDR1 DFQATT and CDR2 SNEGSKA (reference sequence). V was shortened by 5 bases and J by 5 bases, with 21 bases between the two germline ends. CDR3 size: 15 residues. CDR3 nucleotide sequence: TGCAGTGCTGGATCAGCGGGACACCGATGGGAGACCCAGTACTTC. This sequence encodes CSAGSAGHRWETQYF.

The chain couples TRBV19 to TRBJ2-7; 8 nucleotides match TRBD2. J was trimmed by 4 bases and V by 2 bases; bases with no gene match: 7. CDR3 length equals 15 residues. The germline V gene has CDR1 LNHDA and CDR2 SQIVND (reference sequence). CDR3 coding DNA: TGTGCCAGTAGTATACTAGCGGGCCCCCTTTACGAGCAGTACTTC. As protein: CASSILAGPLYEQYF.

V is TRBV9 and J is TRBJ2-5; the D is unclear. The V end was cut by 4 bases, the J end by 0 bases, with 13 bases between. The CDR3 has 15 residues. The germline CDR1 and CDR2 sequences are SGDLS and YYNGEE. Here the CDR3 DNA reads TGTGCCAGCAGCCCCGAGGCTGGGTACCAAGAGACCCAGTACTTC. Translation: CASSPEAGYQETQYF.

This clonotype turned up a few times. The chain recombines TRBV6-2 or TRBV6-3 with TRBJ2-7; D ambiguous. The CDR3 spans 11 residues. Germline loops: CDR1 MNHEY, CDR2 SVGEGT. V was pared by 5 bases and J by 3 bases, with 5 bases between. Written as DNA, the CDR3 is TGTGCCAGCAGTCGACGCTACGAGCAGTACTTC. Translation gives CASSRRYEQYF.

There are a few counts of this clonotype. This chain joins TRBV19 and TRBJ1-5; D is unresolved. The CDR3 spans 13 residues. V gave up 8 bases and J gave up 7 bases, with 15 bases separating them. Per the germline V gene, CDR1 is LNHDA and CDR2 is SQIVND (reference sequence). The CDR3 region has the DNA TGTGCCAGTGGCGGGAGCGGACGGCAGCCCCAGCATTTT. Amino acid sequence: CASGGSGRQPQHF.

V gene TRBV6-1 combines with J gene TRBJ1-1; TRBD1 might be the D (5 bases). Per germline, CDR1 MNHNS and CDR2 SASEGT. CDR3 size: 11 residues. Trimming cost V 6 bases and J 6 bases, with 8 bases left between them. The CDR3: CASSGGSEAFF. The CDR3 bases are TGTGCCAGCAGCGGGGGATCTGAAGCTTTCTTT.

This clonotype was counted between two and nine times. The J gene is TRBJ2-4, the V gene TRBV6-1; the match to TRBD1 covers 9 bases. The germline gives CDR1 MNHNS, CDR2 SASEGT. Unmatched junction bases numbered 8, after V lost 5 bases and J lost 0 bases. CDR3 length equals 17 residues. The CDR3 DNA reads TGTGCCAGCAGTCCCGGACAGGGGATACTAGCCAAAAACATTCAGTACTTC. Protein product: CASSPGQGILAKNIQYF.

The chain recombines TRBV20-1 with TRBJ2-1; unclear D gene. V dropped 6 bases and J dropped 5 bases, with 17 bases sitting between them. The CDR3 contains 14 residues. CDR1 and CDR2 from the germline V gene are DFQATT and SNEGSKA (reference sequence). CDR3 DNA: TGCAGTGCAACCTACGGTGGGGTAAACAATGAGCAGTTCTTC. This gives the protein CSATYGGVNNEQFF.

This clonotype was recorded a few times. The chain has TRBV6-1 and TRBJ1-1; TRBD1 matches at 9 bases. This CDR3 region has 15 residues. The V segment lost 2 bases and the J segment 4 bases; nucleotides outside the gene matches: 5. Germline-derived CDR1 and CDR2 are MNHNS and SASEGT. DNA of the CDR3: TGTGCCAGCAGTGAACAGGGGACAGGGTCCACTGAAGCTTTCTTT. Translated: CASSEQGTGSTEAFF.

The chain recombines TRBV9 with TRBJ2-7; 9 nucleotides agree with TRBD1. Germline values: CDR1 SGDLS, CDR2 YYNGEE. CDR3 length: 14 residues. The V gene end was trimmed by 3 bases and the J gene end by 2 bases; junction bases not matched to a gene: 3. The CDR3: CASSAGTGTYEQYF. The CDR3 DNA is TGTGCCAGCAGCGCCGGGACAGGGACCTACGAGCAGTACTTC.

The chain carries TRBV5-1 and TRBJ2-5; 13 nucleotides line up with TRBD2. This CDR3 comprises 16 residues. V trimming: 0 bases; J trimming: 2 bases; junction bases outside the gene matches: 1. Germline-derived CDR1 and CDR2 are SGHRS and YFSETQ. CDR3 sequence (DNA): TGCGCCAGCAGCTTGGTACTAGCGGGGGGGCAAGAGACCCAGTACTTC. Encoded protein: CASSLVLAGGQETQYF.

This clonotype was found a few times. This chain links TRBV11-3 with TRBJ2-1, with D possibly called TRBD1 or TRBD2 (5 bases each). The CDR3 contains 13 residues. The germline gives CDR1 SGHNT, CDR2 YENEEA. V lost 5 bases and J lost 6, with 11 bases in between. For the CDR3, the DNA is TGTGCCAGCAGCACCCGGGGCCGCAATGAGCAGTTCTTC. Its protein is CASSTRGRNEQFF.

The chain links TRBV10-3 to TRBJ2-1, with TRBD2 matching 15 bases. Germline CDR1 is ENHRY and CDR2 is SYGVKD. After removal of 6 bases from V and 8 bases from J, the junction contained 5 bases not matched to a gene. The CDR3 length is 15 residues. The CDR3 loop reads CAISRTSGGGDEQFF. CDR3 coding DNA: TGTGCCATCAGCCGGACTAGCGGGGGGGGCGATGAGCAGTTCTTC.

The chain is built from TRBV10-3 and TRBJ1-5; no reliable D call. This CDR3 contains 14 residues. V was shortened by 7 bases and J by 0 bases, with 10 bases between the two germline ends. The germline CDR1 and CDR2 sequences are ENHRY and SYGVKD. CDR3: CAITDPASNQPQHF. DNA for the CDR3: TGTGCCATCACCGACCCGGCTAGCAATCAGCCCCAGCATTTT.

This clonotype was seen a few times. The CDR3 DNA follows: TGTGCCAGCAGTTACTCGCGGGCCGAACACAATGAGCAGTTCTTC. Amino acid sequence: CASSYSRAEHNEQFF. This chain links TRBV6-5 with TRBJ2-1, with D perhaps TRBD2 (5 bases). V was pared by 0 bases and J by 5 bases, with 11 bases between. This CDR3 spans 15 amino acids. Germline V lookup: CDR1 MNHEY, CDR2 SVGAGI.